Below, one TCR beta chain is given with its context. Its antigen remains unknown. This entry comes from a study of T cell repertoires in ileal Crohn's disease. Study outcomes and limitations: Active smokers at surgery had more clonal expansions than non-smokers.

Adults with ileal or ileocolonic Crohn's disease and an indication for resection were eligible. Per sample, roughly 0.5 micrograms of biopsy DNA were TCRB immunosequenced. Only in-frame clones appear in the TCRdb table, and some are missing; sequencing was by immunoSEQ multiplex PCR. The data hold 5,000 or so clones, with 87% observed a single time. This CDR3 contains 15 residues. Per germline, CDR1 SGHTA and CDR2 FQGTGA. V was pared by 3 bases and J by 3 bases, with 1 base of the junction left unmatched. This receptor was taken from an adult with Crohn's disease. This chain uses TRBV7-3 with TRBJ2-3; TRBD2 matches at 12 bases. The sequencing sample was made of ileal tissue. The CDR3: CASSFGTSGTDTQYF. CDR3 sequence (DNA): TGTGCCAGCAGCTTCGGGACTAGCGGGACAGATACGCAGTATTTT.